This TCR beta chain was sequenced during a study of control samples from healthy donors and cancer patients. Profiled with immunoSEQ multiplex PCR; TCRdb holds only in-frame clones, not every one. The sample has 70,000 or so clones; approximately 89% are singletons. The germline V and J ends were trimmed by 3 bases and 6 bases, with 5 bases remaining between them. The CDR3 consists of 12 residues. Sequenced: PBMCs. The source of this sequence is a man in his fifties or sixties with lung cancer. The chain has TRBV12-3 or TRBV12-4 and TRBJ1-4; D not resolved. The CDR3 sequence is CASSLMDEKLFF. CDR3 DNA: TGTGCCAGCAGTTTGATGGATGAAAAACTGTTTTTT.